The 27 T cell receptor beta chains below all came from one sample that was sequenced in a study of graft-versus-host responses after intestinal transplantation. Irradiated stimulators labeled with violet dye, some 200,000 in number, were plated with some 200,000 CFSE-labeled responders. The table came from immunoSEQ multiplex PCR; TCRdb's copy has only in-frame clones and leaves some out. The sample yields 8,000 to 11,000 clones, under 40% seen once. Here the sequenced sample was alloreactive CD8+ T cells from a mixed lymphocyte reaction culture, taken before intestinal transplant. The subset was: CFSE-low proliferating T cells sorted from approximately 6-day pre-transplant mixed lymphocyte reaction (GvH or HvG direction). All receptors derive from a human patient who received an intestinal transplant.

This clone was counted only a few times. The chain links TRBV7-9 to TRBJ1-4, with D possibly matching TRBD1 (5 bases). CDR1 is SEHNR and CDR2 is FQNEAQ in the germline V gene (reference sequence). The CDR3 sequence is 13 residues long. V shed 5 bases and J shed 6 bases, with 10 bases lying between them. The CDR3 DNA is TGTGCCAGCAGCCCGGACATCTATGAAAAACTGTTTTTT. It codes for CASSPDIYEKLFF.

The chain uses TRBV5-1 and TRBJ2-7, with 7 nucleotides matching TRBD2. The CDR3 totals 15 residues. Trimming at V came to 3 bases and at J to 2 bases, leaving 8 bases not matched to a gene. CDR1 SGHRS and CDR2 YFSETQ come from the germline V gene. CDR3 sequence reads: CASSSLGLVPYEQYF. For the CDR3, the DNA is TGCGCCAGCAGCTCGCTCGGACTAGTCCCCTACGAGCAGTACTTC.

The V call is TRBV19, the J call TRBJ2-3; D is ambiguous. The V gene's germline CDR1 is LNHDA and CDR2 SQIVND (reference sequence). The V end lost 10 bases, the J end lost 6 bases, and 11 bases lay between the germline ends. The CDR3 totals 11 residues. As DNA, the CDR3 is TGTGCCACCGAAGGAGATGATACGCAGTATTTT. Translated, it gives CATEGDDTQYF. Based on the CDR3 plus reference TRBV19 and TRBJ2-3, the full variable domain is DGGITQSPKYLFRKEGQNVTLSCEQNLNHDAMYWYRQDPGQGLRLIYYSQIVNDFQKGDIAEGYSVSREKKESFPLTVTSAQKNPTAFYLCATEGDDTQYFGPGTRLTVL.

The CDR3 reads CASRTRTGRASSYNSPLHF. The DNA of the CDR3 is TGTGCCAGCAGGACTCGGACAGGGCGGGCGAGCTCCTATAATTCACCCCTCCACTTT. The V call is TRBV27, the J call TRBJ1-6; 8 bases agree with TRBD1. V shed 6 bases and J 0 bases; nucleotides not matched to a gene: 13. The CDR3 has 19 amino acids. The germline CDR1 and CDR2 sequences are MNHEY and SMNVEV (reference sequence).

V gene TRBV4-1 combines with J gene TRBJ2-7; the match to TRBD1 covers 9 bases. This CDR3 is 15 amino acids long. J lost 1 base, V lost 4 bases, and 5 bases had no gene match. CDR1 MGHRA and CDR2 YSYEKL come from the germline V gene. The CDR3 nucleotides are TGCGCCAGCAGCCGCCTGGACAGGGGATCCTACGAGCAGTACTTC. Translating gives CASSRLDRGSYEQYF.

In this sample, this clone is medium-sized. The CDR3 bases are TGTGCCAGCAGTGAATTGGACGACAGGGCCGAAAAACTGTTTTTT. Translating it yields CASSELDDRAEKLFF. The chain joins TRBV6-1 to TRBJ1-4, with TRBD1 identical over 7 bases. The CDR3 loop spans 15 amino acids. Germline V lookup: CDR1 MNHNS, CDR2 SASEGT. The ends lost 2 bases at V and 8 bases at J; junction bases unmatched: 8.

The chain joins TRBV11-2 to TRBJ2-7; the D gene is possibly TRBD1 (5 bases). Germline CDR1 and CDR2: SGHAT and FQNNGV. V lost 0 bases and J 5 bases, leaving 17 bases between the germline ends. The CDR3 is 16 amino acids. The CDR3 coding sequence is TGTGCCAGCAGCTTAGATCAGCCAGGGTCGTTCAACGAGCAGTACTTC. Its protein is CASSLDQPGSFNEQYF.

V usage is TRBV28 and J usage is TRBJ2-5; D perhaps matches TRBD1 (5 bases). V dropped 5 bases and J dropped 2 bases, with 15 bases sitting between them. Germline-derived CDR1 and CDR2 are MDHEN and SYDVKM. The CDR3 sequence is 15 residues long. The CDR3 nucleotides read TGTGCCAGCAGTGACCGCAGGGAATATCAAGAGACCCAGTACTTC. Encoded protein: CASSDRREYQETQYF.

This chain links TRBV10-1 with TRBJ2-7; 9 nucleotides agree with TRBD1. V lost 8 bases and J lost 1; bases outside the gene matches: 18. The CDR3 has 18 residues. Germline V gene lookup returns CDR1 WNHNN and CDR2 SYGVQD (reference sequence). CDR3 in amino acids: CASGESGTGLSGSYEQYF. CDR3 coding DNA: TGCGCCAGCGGCGAGTCAGGGACAGGGCTTTCGGGGTCCTACGAGCAGTACTTC.

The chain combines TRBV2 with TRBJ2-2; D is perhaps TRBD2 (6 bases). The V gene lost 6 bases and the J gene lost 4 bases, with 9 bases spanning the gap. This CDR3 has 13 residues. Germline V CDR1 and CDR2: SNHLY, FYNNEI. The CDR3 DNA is TGTGCCAGCAGCGAGCGGGTCACCGGGGAGCTGTTTTTT. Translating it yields CASSERVTGELFF.

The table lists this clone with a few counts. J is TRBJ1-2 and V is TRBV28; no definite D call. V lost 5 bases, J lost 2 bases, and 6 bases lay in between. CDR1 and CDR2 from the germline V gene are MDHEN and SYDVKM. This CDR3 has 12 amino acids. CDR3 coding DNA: TGTGCCAGCAGTCTGCAGAACTATGGCTACACCTTC. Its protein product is CASSLQNYGYTF.

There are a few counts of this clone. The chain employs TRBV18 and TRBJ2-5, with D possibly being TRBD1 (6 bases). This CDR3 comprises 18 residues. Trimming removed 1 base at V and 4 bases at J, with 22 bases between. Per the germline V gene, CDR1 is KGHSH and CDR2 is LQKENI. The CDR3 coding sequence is TGTGCCAGCTCACCACTCCCGGTGGGAGCAGGGGCGAGAGAGACCCAGTACTTC. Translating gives CASSPLPVGAGARETQYF. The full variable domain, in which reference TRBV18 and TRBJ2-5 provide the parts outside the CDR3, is NAGVMQNPRHLVRRRGQEARLRCSPMKGHSHVYWYRQLPEEGLKFMVYLQKENIIDESGMPKERFSAEFPKEGPSILRIQQVVRGDSAAYFCASSPLPVGAGARETQYFGPGTRLLVL.

As DNA, the CDR3 is TGTGCCAGCAGCTCTTCCAGGGGGCGCCAGGAGACCCAGTACTTC. Encoded protein: CASSSSRGRQETQYF. The chain recombines TRBV7-9 with TRBJ2-5; 8 bases match TRBD1. The J segment lost 5 bases and the V segment lost 4 bases, leaving 9 bases of the junction unmatched. The CDR3 is 15 residues long. CDR1 and CDR2 (germline): SEHNR, FQNEAQ (reference sequence).

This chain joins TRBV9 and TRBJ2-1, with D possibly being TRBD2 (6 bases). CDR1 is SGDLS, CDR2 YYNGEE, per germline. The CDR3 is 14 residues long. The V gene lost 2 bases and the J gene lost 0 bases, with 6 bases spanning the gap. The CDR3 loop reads CASSVGSSYNEQFF. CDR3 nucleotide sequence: TGTGCCAGCAGCGTCGGGAGCTCCTACAATGAGCAGTTCTTC.

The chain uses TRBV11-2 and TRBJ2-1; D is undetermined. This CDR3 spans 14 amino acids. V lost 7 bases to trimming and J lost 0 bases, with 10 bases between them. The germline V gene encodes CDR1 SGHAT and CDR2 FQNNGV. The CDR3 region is CASNRFSSYNEQFF. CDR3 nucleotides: TGTGCCAGCAACCGGTTTAGCTCCTACAATGAGCAGTTCTTC.

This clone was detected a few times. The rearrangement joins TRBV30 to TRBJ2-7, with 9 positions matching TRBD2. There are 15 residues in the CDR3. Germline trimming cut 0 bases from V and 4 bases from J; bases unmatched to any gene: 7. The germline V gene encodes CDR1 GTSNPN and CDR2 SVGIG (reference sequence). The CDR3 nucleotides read TGTGCCTGGAGTGTGAGTAGCGGGGGTAATTACGAGCAGTACTTC. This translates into CAWSVSSGGNYEQYF.

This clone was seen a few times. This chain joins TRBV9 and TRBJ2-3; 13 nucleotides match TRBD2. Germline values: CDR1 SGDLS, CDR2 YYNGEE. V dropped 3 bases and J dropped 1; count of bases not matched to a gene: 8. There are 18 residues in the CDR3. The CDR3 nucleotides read TGTGCCAGCAGCGGCCTGACTAGCGGGAGGTCAGGCACAGATACGCAGTATTTT. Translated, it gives CASSGLTSGRSGTDTQYF.

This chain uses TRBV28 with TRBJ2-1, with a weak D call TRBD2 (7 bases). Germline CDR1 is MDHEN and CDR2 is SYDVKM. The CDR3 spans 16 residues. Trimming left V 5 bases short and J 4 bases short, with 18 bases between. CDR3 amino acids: CASSREGGALYNEQFF. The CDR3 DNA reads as TGTGCCAGCAGTAGGGAGGGGGGGGCACTTTACAATGAGCAGTTCTTC.

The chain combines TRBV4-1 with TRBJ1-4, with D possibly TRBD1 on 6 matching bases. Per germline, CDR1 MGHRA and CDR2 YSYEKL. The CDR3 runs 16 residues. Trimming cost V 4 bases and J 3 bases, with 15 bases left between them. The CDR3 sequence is CASSRSGTRPNEKLFF. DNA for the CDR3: TGCGCCAGCAGCCGATCCGGGACACGGCCTAATGAAAAACTGTTTTTT.

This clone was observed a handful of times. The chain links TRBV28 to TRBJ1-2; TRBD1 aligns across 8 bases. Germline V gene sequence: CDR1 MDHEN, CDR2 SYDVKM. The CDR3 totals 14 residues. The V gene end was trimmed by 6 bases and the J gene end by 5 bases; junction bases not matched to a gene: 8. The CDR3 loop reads CASSPDREVYGYTF. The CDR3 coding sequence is TGTGCCAGCAGCCCGGACAGGGAGGTATATGGCTACACCTTC.

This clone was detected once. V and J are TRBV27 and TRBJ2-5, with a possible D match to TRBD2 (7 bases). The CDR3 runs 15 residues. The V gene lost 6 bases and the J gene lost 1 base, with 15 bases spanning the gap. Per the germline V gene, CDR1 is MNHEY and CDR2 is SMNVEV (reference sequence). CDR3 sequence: CASSPGAGVQETQYF. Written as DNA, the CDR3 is TGTGCCAGCAGCCCGGGGGCGGGGGTCCAAGAGACCCAGTACTTC.

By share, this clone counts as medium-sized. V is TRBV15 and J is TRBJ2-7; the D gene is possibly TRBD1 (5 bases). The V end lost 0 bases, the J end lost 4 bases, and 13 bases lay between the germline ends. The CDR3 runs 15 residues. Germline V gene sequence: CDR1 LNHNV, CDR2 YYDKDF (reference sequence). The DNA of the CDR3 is TGTGCCACCAGCAGAGATCGTACAGGAGCGTACGAGCAGTACTTC. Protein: CATSRDRTGAYEQYF.

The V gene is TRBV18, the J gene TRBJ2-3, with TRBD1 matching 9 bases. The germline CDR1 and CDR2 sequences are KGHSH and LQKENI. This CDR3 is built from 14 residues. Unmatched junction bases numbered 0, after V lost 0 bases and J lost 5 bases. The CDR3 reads CASSPPTGGDTQYF. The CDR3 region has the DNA TGTGCCAGCTCACCACCGACAGGGGGAGATACGCAGTATTTT.

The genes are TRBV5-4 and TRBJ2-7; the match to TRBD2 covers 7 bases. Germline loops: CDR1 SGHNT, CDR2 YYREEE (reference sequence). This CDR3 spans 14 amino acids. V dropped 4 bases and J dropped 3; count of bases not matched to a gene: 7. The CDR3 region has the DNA TGTGCCAGCAGCATGGGACTAAATTTCTACGAGCAGTACTTC. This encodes CASSMGLNFYEQYF.

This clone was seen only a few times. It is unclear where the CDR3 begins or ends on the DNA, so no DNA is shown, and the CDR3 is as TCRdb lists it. The CDR3 sequence is CASSFGPGTYTGELFF. The gene calls are TRBV28 and TRBJ2-2; the table's D call of TRBD2 was not tested on the DNA. The CDR3 totals 16 residues, both ends included. Germline loops: CDR1 MDHEN, CDR2 SYDVKM.

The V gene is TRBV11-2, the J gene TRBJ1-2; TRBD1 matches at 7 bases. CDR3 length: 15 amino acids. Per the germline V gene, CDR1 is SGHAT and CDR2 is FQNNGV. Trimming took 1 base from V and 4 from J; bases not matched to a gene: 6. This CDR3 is CASSLAPDRSYGYTF. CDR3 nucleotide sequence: TGTGCCAGCAGCTTAGCGCCGGACAGGAGCTATGGCTACACCTTC.

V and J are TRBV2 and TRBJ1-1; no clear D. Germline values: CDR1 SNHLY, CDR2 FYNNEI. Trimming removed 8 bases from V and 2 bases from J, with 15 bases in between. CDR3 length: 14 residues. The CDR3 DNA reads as TGTGCCAGCCCGAAGGAGCAAAGCAACACTGAAGCTTTCTTT. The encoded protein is CASPKEQSNTEAFF.